The sequence of this T cell receptor beta chain was determined in a study of human T cells and chemical hapten exposure. TCRdb ran MiXCR on the RACE reads and lists one entry per CDR3 protein. The profile shows about 84,000 distinct CDR3 sequences, 10% to 11% of them singletons. This clonotype was observed many times. Time point in this sample: patch test 3, about 24 weeks after DPC sensitization. Noted treatment: therapeutic diphenylcyclopropenone sensitization with weekly scalp DPC. Sequences were derived from whole blood, sampled in connection with sensitization to the hapten diphenylcyclopropenone (DPC). The receptor's source is a woman aged 45-65 years with alopecia areata. Some clones in this sample may be carry-over from other donors' samples.

CDR3 sequence (DNA): TGTGCCAGCAGTCCCCCCGACAGAGAAGAGACCCAGTACTTC. It translates to CASSPPDREETQYF. The chain has TRBV12-3 or TRBV12-4 and TRBJ2-5; tentatively, D is TRBD1 (5 bases). V was trimmed by 5 bases and J by 3 bases, leaving 13 bases between them. This CDR3 spans 14 amino acids.